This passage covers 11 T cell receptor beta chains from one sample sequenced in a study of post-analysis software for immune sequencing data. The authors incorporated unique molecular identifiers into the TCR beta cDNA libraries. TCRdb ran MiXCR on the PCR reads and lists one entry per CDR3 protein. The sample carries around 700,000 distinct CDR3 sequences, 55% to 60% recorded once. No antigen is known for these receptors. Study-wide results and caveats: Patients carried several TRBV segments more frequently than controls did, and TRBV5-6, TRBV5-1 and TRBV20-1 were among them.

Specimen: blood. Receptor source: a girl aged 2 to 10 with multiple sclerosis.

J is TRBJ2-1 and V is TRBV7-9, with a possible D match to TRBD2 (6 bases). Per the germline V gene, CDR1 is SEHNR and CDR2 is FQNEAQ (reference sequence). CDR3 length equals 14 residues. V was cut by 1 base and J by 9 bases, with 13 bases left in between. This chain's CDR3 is CASSLGPGEAEQFF. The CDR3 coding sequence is TGTGCCAGCAGCTTAGGTCCGGGAGAGGCTGAGCAGTTCTTC.

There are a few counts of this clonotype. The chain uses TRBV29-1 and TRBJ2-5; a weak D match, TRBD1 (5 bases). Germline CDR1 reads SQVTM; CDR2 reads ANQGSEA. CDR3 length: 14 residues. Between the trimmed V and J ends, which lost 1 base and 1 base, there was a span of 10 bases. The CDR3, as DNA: TGCAGCGTTGAAGGGACCAGGGTCCAAGAGACCCAGTACTTC. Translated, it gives CSVEGTRVQETQYF.

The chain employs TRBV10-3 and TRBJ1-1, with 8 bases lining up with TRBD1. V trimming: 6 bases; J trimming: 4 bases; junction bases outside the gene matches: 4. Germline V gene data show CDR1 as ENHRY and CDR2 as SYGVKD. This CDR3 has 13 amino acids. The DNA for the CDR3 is TGTGCCATCAGGGACAGGGCGGCCACTGAAGCTTTCTTT. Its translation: CAIRDRAATEAFF.

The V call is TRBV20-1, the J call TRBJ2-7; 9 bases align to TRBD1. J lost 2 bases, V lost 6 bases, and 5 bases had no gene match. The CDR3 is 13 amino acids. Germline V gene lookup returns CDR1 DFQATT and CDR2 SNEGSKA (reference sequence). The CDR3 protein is CSARDRATYEQYF. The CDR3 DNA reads TGCAGTGCCCGGGACAGGGCTACCTACGAGCAGTACTTC.

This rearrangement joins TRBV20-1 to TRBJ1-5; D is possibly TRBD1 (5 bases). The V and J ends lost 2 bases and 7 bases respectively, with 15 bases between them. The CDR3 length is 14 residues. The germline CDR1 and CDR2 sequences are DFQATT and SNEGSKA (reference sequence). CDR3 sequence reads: CSARRAGMDQPQHF. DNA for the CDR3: TGCAGTGCTAGACGGGCAGGGATGGACCAGCCCCAGCATTTT.

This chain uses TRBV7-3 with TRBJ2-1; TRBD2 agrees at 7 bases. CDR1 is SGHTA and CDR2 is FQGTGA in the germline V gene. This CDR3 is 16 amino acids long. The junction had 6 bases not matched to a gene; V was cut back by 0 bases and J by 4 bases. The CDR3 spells CASSLTFAGAYNEQFF. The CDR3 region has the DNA TGTGCCAGCAGCTTAACGTTTGCGGGAGCTTACAATGAGCAGTTCTTC.

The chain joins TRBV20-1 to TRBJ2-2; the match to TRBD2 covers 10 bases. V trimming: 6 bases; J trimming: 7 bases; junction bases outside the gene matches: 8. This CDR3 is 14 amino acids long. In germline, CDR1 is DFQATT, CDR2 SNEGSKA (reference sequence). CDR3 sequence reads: CSAKTSGKIGELFF. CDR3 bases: TGCAGTGCCAAAACTAGCGGGAAGATCGGGGAGCTGTTTTTT.

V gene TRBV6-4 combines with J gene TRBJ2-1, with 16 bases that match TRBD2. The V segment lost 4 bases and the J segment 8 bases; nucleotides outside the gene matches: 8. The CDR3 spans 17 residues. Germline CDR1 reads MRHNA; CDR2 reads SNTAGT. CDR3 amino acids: CASSAGLAGGPGYEQFF. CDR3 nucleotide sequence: TGTGCCAGCAGTGCGGGACTAGCGGGGGGGCCGGGATATGAGCAGTTCTTC.

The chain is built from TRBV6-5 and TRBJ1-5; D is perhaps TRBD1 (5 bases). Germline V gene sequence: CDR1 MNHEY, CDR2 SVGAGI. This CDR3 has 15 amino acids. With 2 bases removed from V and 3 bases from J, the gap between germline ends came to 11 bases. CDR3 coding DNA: TGTGCCAGCAGTTACACCGGGGCCCTCAATCAGCCCCAGCATTTT. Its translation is CASSYTGALNQPQHF.

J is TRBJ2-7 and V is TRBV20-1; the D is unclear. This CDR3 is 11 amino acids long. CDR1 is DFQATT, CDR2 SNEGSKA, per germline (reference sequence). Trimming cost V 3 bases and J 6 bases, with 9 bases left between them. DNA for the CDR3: TGCAGTGCTAGTCGGTCATCCGAGCAGTACTTC. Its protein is CSASRSSEQYF.

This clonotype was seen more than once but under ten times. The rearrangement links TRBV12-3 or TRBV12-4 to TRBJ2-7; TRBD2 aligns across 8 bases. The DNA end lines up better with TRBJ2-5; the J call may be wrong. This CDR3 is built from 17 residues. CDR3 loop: CASSFALGSGGGETQYF. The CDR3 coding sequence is TGTGCCAGCAGTTTTGCTTTGGGGAGCGGGGGAGGGGAGACCCAGTACTTC.